These T cell receptor beta chains were read from a single sample in a study of T cell responses to AZD1222 COVID-19 vaccine. Sequenced by immunoSEQ multiplex PCR; TCRdb stores in-frame clones only, minus some. The repertoire has 200,000 or so clones, 93% of them found once; the top ten carry approximately 1%. The sample here was peripheral blood, taken on day 0 of MenACWY control vaccination. The receptors derive from an adult in good health. CDR3s include the opening cysteine and the closing phenylalanine or tryptophan. The order of the fields is CDR3 protein, CDR3 DNA, V gene, clone size, D gene, J gene. A D gene is named only where the DNA matches it firmly. The size entry is marked missing in some rows and otherwise reads once, few, many or a size class.

CDR3aa: CASSQWGGDTQYF; CDR3nt: TGTGCCAGCAGCCAATGGGGGGGCGATACGCAGTATTTT; v_gene: TRBV3-1/TRBV3-2; abundance: NA; d_gene: NA; j_gene: TRBJ2-3
CDR3aa: CASSLYLSPAGTEAFF; CDR3nt: TGTGCCAGCAGCTTATATCTCAGCCCCGCGGGCACTGAAGCTTTCTTT; v_gene: TRBV7-8; abundance: NA; d_gene: NA; j_gene: TRBJ1-1
CDR3aa: CASSLLTGVSTEAFF; CDR3nt: TGTGCCAGCAGTCTCCTGACAGGGGTGAGCACTGAAGCTTTCTTT; v_gene: TRBV28; abundance: NA; d_gene: TRBD1; j_gene: TRBJ1-1
CDR3aa: CASSPSPTIAKNIQYF; CDR3nt: TGTGCCAGCAGCCCTTCCCCTACCATAGCCAAAAACATTCAGTACTTC; v_gene: TRBV9; abundance: NA; d_gene: NA; j_gene: TRBJ2-4
CDR3aa: CASSWGGSSYNEQFF; CDR3nt: TGTGCCAGCAGCTGGGGGGGCAGCTCCTACAATGAGCAGTTCTTC; v_gene: TRBV7-9; abundance: NA; d_gene: NA; j_gene: TRBJ2-1
CDR3aa: CASSLSGGWPQHF; CDR3nt: TGTGCCAGCAGTTTATCCGGGGGTTGGCCCCAGCATTTT; v_gene: TRBV27; abundance: NA; d_gene: NA; j_gene: TRBJ1-5
CDR3aa: CASSESSGPGAQYF; CDR3nt: TGCGCCAGCAGTGAGTCATCGGGGCCAGGAGCCCAGTACTTC; v_gene: TRBV10-1; abundance: NA; d_gene: NA; j_gene: TRBJ2-5
CDR3aa: CASSPTSGVGQETQYF; CDR3nt: TGTGCCAGCTCACCCACTAGCGGAGTGGGGCAAGAGACCCAGTACTTC; v_gene: TRBV18; abundance: NA; d_gene: TRBD2; j_gene: TRBJ2-5
CDR3aa: CASSVGALGVGEKLFF; CDR3nt: TGTGCCAGCAGCGTCGGGGCCTTAGGGGTCGGTGAAAAACTGTTTTTT; v_gene: TRBV9; abundance: once; d_gene: NA; j_gene: TRBJ1-4
CDR3aa: CASSPGQNQPQHF; CDR3nt: TGTGCCAGCAGTCCCGGACAGAATCAGCCCCAGCATTTT; v_gene: TRBV12-3/TRBV12-4; abundance: NA; d_gene: NA; j_gene: TRBJ1-5
CDR3aa: CASSYANWDEQYF; CDR3nt: TGTGCCAGCAGTTACGCCAACTGGGACGAGCAGTACTTC; v_gene: TRBV6-2/TRBV6-3; abundance: once; d_gene: NA; j_gene: TRBJ2-7
CDR3aa: CASLTGNQPQHF; CDR3nt: TGTGCCAGCTTGACCGGCAATCAGCCCCAGCATTTT; v_gene: TRBV6-5; abundance: NA; d_gene: NA; j_gene: TRBJ1-5
CDR3aa: CSVDKTGGYGYTF; CDR3nt: TGCAGCGTTGATAAGACAGGAGGGTATGGCTACACCTTC; v_gene: TRBV29-1; abundance: NA; d_gene: NA; j_gene: TRBJ1-2
CDR3aa: CASSSGTGGYTF; CDR3nt: TGTGCCAGCAGCTCAGGGACCGGGGGCTACACCTTC; v_gene: TRBV7-8; abundance: NA; d_gene: NA; j_gene: TRBJ1-2
CDR3aa: CALRYRGISGYTF; CDR3nt: TGTGCCTTACGCTACAGGGGGATTAGTGGCTACACCTTC; v_gene: TRBV30; abundance: NA; d_gene: TRBD1; j_gene: TRBJ1-2
CDR3aa: CASSTSPGGNQPQHF; CDR3nt: TGTGCCAGCAGCACATCACCCGGGGGCAATCAGCCCCAGCATTTT; v_gene: TRBV3-1/TRBV3-2; abundance: NA; d_gene: NA; j_gene: TRBJ1-5
CDR3aa: CASSRGQGDEQYF; CDR3nt: TGTGCCAGCAGTCGGGGACAGGGGGACGAGCAGTACTTC; v_gene: TRBV6-2/TRBV6-3; abundance: NA; d_gene: TRBD1; j_gene: TRBJ2-7
CDR3aa: CASLGWPYNEQFF; CDR3nt: TGTGCCAGCTTGGGTTGGCCCTACAATGAGCAGTTCTTC; v_gene: TRBV12-3/TRBV12-4; abundance: NA; d_gene: NA; j_gene: TRBJ2-1
CDR3aa: CASSYSQSYEQYF; CDR3nt: TGTGCCAGCAGTTACTCGCAGTCCTACGAGCAGTACTTC; v_gene: TRBV6-5; abundance: NA; d_gene: NA; j_gene: TRBJ2-7
CDR3aa: CASSLLQGLQNTEAFF; CDR3nt: TGTGCCAGCAGCCTCCTCCAGGGCCTCCAGAACACTGAAGCTTTCTTT; v_gene: TRBV7-8; abundance: NA; d_gene: NA; j_gene: TRBJ1-1
CDR3aa: CASSYTDTQYF; CDR3nt: TGTGCCAGCAGTTACACAGATACGCAGTATTTT; v_gene: TRBV2; abundance: NA; d_gene: NA; j_gene: TRBJ2-3
CDR3aa: CASYQGYNTEAFF; CDR3nt: TGCGCCAGCTATCAGGGCTATAACACTGAAGCTTTCTTT; v_gene: TRBV5-1; abundance: NA; d_gene: NA; j_gene: TRBJ1-1
CDR3aa: CASSLVSNQPQHF; CDR3nt: TGTGCCAGCAGCTTAGTTAGCAATCAGCCCCAGCATTTT; v_gene: TRBV7-8; abundance: NA; d_gene: NA; j_gene: TRBJ1-5
CDR3aa: CASSQSGLNGDNYGYTF; CDR3nt: TGCGCCAGCAGCCAATCGGGTCTCAACGGCGATAACTATGGCTACACCTTC; v_gene: TRBV4-1; abundance: NA; d_gene: NA; j_gene: TRBJ1-2